This entry is about one TCR beta chain. Its antigen is not identified. This specimen comes from a study of cytomegalovirus exposure and HLA in healthy donors. The overall study: Drawn from HLA-typed donors, 80 million to 95 million unique TCRs were held in an early data release.

In the PCR, 60 Vbeta and 13 Jbeta primers were used. Using immunoSEQ multiplex PCR, the repertoire was profiled, and TCRdb retains in-frame clones only, with some absent. In the table there are fewer than 25,000 clones, approximately 80% of which are singletons. Study-level results: Cytomegalovirus-associated status was assigned to roughly 160 TCR beta chains.

The CDR3 contains 15 residues. J gave up 7 bases and V 4 bases, and 3 bases lay outside the gene matches. The germline gives CDR1 SGHNT, CDR2 YYREEE (reference sequence). The records omit this donor's CMV serostatus. The sequencing sample was made of PBMCs. The clonotype comes from a human donor in good health. The rearrangement joins TRBV5-4 to TRBJ2-1, with 15 positions matching TRBD2. CDR3 region: CASSPGLAGGNEQFF. The CDR3 DNA sequence: TGTGCCAGCAGCCCCGGACTAGCGGGAGGGAATGAGCAGTTCTTC.